The sample holds many counts of the clone carrying this T cell receptor (beta chain). The antigen is undetermined. The sample is drawn from a study of regulatory T cells in long-lasting Graves disease. The study, taken as a whole, reports: It was in persistent disease that TRBV28, TRBJ1-2 and TRBJ2-5 were favored. Patients with persistent disease shared 2,741 public clonotypes, outpacing the approximately 950 shared by new patients.

In germline, CDR1 is MDHEN, CDR2 SYDVKM. Trimming left V 3 bases short and J 3 bases short, with 9 bases between. This CDR3 has 14 amino acids. The time point here: persistent/refractory GD, antithyroid drugs over 5 years with positive TRAb. RNA from PBMCs was the source of the TCR library. Peripheral blood, at roughly 10 milliliters, went into EDTA tubes. Arm-PCR of CDR3 regions and iRepertoire HTBI primers were used to build TCR beta libraries. TCRdb fed the multiplex PCR reads into MiXCR, producing one record per CDR3 protein. The sample has about 470,000 distinct CDR3 sequences, roughly 20% seen once.

The rearrangement links TRBV28 to TRBJ1-5; no firm D call. The sample consisted of peripheral blood mononuclear cells (PBMCs), taken when the disease was refractory, from a patient treated with antithyroid drugs. The clonotype comes from a female donor with Graves disease. Written as DNA, the CDR3 is TGTGCCAGCAGTTTGAGATGGAACAATCAGCCCCAGCATTTT. This gives the protein CASSLRWNNQPQHF.